This T cell receptor (beta chain) originates from a study of cytomegalovirus exposure and HLA in healthy donors. Remarks on this clone: Its antigen remains unknown.

Findings and limits, study-wide: Rare TCR sequences dominated, though some public TCRs recurred in many donors. A later analysis showed that HLA-associated TCR beta chains had undergone more clonal expansion than equally common others.

Nominal health characterized the donors when sampled, though unrecorded immune exposures were likely. V was cut by 4 bases and J by 10 bases, with 15 bases left in between. The CDR3 has 14 amino acids. Germline V CDR1 and CDR2: SGDLS, YYNGEE. 60 Vbeta and 13 Jbeta primers were used in PCR. Here immunoSEQ multiplex PCR was the method, and the copy in TCRdb shows in-frame clones only, minus some. The top ten hold around 1.5% of the sample, which has roughly 180,000 clones, roughly four fifths seen once. The chain recombines TRBV9 with TRBJ1-6; perhaps TRBD1 as D (6 bases). The TCR comes from a young man in good health and CMV-seronegative. The material sequenced was PBMCs. In DNA, the CDR3 is TGTGCCAGCAGCCCCCGACAGGTACAGTCACCCCTCCACTTT. This codes for CASSPRQVQSPLHF. The entire variable domain, with the rest obtained from reference TRBV9 and TRBJ1-6, is as follows: DSGVTQTPKHLITATGQRVTLRCSPRSGDLSVYWYQQSLDQGLQFLIQYYNGEERAKGNILERFSAQQFPDLHSELNLSSLELGDSALYFCASSPRQVQSPLHFGNGTRLTVT.